This T cell receptor beta chain appears in the sequencing data of a study of T cells in pancreatic ductal adenocarcinoma. Study-wide points: Comparisons of tumor and blood clonality may show falsely lower tumor diversity. The resected pancreatic cancer cohort was biased toward the minority with early-stage disease.

No neoadjuvant therapy was given to the selected pancreatic ductal adenocarcinoma patients before their surgery. As to this clone: As yet, its antigen is unknown.

CDR3 length: 15 residues. Germline trimming cut 4 bases from V and 7 bases from J; bases unmatched to any gene: 7. Germline V lookup: CDR1 SGDLS, CDR2 YYNGEE. The assay was immunoSEQ multiplex PCR, and TCRdb's table has in-frame clones only and misses some. The table shows about 9,000 clones, with just under 90% occurring only once. The clonotype comes from a human donor with pancreatic ductal adenocarcinoma. Material: PBMCs. The V call is TRBV9, the J call TRBJ1-4, with TRBD1 matching 10 bases. The CDR3 bases are TGTGCCAGCAGCAGCGGACAGGGGGTCGTTGAAAAACTGTTTTTT. Residues: CASSSGQGVVEKLFF.